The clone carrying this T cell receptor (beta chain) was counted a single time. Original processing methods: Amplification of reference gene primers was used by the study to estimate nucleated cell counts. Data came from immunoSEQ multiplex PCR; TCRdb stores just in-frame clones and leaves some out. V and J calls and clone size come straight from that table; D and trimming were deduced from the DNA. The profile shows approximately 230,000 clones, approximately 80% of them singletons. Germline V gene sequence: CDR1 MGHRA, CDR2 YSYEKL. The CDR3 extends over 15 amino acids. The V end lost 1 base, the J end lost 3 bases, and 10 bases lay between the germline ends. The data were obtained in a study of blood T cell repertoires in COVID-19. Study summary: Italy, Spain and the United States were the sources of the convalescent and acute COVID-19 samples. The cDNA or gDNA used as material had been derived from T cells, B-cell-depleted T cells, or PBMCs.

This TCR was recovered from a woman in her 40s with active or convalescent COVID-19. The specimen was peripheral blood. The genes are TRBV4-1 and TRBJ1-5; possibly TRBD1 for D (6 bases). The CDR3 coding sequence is TGCGCCAGCAGCCAAGTACAGGGTGACAATCAGCCCCAGCATTTT. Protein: CASSQVQGDNQPQHF.